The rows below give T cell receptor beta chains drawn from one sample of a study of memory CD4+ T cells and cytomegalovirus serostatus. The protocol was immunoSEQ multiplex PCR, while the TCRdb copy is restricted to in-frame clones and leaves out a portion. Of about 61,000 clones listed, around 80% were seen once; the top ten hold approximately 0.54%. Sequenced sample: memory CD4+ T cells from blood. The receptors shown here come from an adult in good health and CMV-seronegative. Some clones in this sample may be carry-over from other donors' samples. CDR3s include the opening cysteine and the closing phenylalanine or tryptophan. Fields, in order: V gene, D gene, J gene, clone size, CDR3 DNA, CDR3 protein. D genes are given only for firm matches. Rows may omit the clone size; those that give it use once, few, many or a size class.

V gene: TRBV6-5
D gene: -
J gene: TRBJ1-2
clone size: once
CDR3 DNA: TGTGCCAGCAGTACAACTCAGGGAGTGAATGGCTACACCTTC
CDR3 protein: CASSTTQGVNGYTF

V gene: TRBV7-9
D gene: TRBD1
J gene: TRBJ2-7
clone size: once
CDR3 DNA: TGCGCCAGCAGCCCGAACAGGGGCCACGAGCAGTACTTC
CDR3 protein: CASSPNRGHEQYF

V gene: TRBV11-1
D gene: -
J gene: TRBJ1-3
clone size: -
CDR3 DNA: TGTGCCAGCAGCTTAACTGGTCTCTCTGGAAACACCATATATTTT
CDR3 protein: CASSLTGLSGNTIYF

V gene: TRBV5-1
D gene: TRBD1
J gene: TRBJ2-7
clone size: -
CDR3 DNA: TGCGCCAGCAGCCCGAGGACAGGGGATTCCGAGCAGTACTTC
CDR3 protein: CASSPRTGDSEQYF

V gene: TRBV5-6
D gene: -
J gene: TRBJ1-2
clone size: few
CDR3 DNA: TGTGCCAGCAGCTTGAGGGGGAACTATGGCTACACCTTC
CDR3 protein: CASSLRGNYGYTF

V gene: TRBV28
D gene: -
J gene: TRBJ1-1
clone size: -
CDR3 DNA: TGTGCCAGCAGTTCTTACACCGGACGGACCACAGTAAACACTGAAGCTTTCTTT
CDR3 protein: CASSSYTGRTTVNTEAFF

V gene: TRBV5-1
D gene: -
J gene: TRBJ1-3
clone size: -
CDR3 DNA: TGCGCCAGCAGCTTGGCTCCGGGACACTCTGGAAACACCATATATTTT
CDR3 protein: CASSLAPGHSGNTIYF

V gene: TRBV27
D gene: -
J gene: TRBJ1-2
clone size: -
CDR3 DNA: TGTGCCAGCAGTTTCTCAGGGCTCGGGGGCTACACCTTC
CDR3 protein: CASSFSGLGGYTF

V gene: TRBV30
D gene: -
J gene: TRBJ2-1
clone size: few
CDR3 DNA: TGTGCCTGGAGTGCCGGAGGGAGCTCCTACAATGAGCAGTTCTTC
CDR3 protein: CAWSAGGSSYNEQFF

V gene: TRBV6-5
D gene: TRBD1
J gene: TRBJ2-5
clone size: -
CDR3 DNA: TGTGCCAGCAGTTACGGGACAGGGAAGGGGGAGACCCAGTACTTC
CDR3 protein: CASSYGTGKGETQYF

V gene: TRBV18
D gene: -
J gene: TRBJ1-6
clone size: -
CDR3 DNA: TGTGCCAGCTCACCACAGTCTACCCGGGATAATTCACCCCTCCACTTT
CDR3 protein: CASSPQSTRDNSPLHF

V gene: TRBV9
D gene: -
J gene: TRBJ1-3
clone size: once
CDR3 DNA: TGTGCCAGCAGCGTAGGGCTCAGGGATGGAAACACCATATATTTT
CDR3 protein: CASSVGLRDGNTIYF

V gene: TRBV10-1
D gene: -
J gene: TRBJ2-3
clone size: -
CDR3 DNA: TGCGCCAGCAGTGAGTCTCTTATCACAGATACGCAGTATTTT
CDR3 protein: CASSESLITDTQYF

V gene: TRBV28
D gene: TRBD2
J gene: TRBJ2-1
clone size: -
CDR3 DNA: TGTGCCAGCAGTTTCGTCGGGAGGGCTAGGGGGGAGCAGTTCTTC
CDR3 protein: CASSFVGRARGEQFF

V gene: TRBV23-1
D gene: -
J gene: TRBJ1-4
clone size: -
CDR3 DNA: TGCGCCAGCAGTCTCCTTGGGGGGCGAGGGACTAATGAAAAACTGTTTTTT
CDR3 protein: CASSLLGGRGTNEKLFF

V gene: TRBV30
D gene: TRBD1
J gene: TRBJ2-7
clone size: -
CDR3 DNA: TGTGCCTGGATGGGGACAGGATACGAGCAGTACTTC
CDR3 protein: CAWMGTGYEQYF

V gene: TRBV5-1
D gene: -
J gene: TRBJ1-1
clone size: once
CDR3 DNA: TGCGCCAGCAGCTGGCGTCAAGGGACGGACACTGAAGCTTTCTTT
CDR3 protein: CASSWRQGTDTEAFF

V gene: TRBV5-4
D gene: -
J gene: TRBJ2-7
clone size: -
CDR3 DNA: TGTGCCAGCAGCTTAGGGCAGCACTCCTACGAGCAGTACTTC
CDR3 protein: CASSLGQHSYEQYF

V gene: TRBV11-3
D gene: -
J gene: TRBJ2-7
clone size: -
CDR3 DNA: TGTGCCAGCAGCGTCCAACCCCTTGGCGGGAAGTTCTACGAGCAGTACTTC
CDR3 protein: CASSVQPLGGKFYEQYF

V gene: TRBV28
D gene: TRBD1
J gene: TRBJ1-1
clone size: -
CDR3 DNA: TGTGCCAGCATTACTGGAGGACAGGGGGACACTGAAGCTTTCTTT
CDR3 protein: CASITGGQGDTEAFF

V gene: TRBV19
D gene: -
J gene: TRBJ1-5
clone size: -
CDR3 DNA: TGTGCCAGTAGTATGATGGCAGGGTCCGATCAGCCCCAGCATTTT
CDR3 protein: CASSMMAGSDQPQHF

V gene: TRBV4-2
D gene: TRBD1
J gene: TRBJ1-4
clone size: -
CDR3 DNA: TGTGCCAGCAGCCAAGACAGGGGGCGGATTGAAAAACTGTTTTTT
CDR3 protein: CASSQDRGRIEKLFF

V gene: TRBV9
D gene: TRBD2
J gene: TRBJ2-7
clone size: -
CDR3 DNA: TGTGCCAGCAGCGCTCTAGCGGCCCCCCCCTACGAGCAGTACTTC
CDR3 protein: CASSALAAPPYEQYF

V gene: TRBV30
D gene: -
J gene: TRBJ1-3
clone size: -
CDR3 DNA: TGTGCCTGGAGTTTTAGTTCTGGAAACACCATATATTTT
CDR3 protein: CAWSFSSGNTIYF

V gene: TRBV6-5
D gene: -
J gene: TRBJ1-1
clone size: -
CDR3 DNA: TGTGCCAGCAGTGGTAATTTGGGTGAAGCTTTCTTT
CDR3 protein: CASSGNLGEAFF

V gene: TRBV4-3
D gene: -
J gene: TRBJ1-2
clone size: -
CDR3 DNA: TGCGCCAGCAGCCAAGATGGGGGGTACAGGGCGGGCTACACCTTC
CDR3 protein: CASSQDGGYRAGYTF

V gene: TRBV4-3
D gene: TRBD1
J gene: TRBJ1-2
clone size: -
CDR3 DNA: TGCGCCAGCAGCCAAAGGACAGGGGGGGACTATGGCTACACCTTC
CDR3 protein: CASSQRTGGDYGYTF

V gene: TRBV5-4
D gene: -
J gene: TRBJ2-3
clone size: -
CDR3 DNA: TGTGCCAGCAGGTTGGGGGTAAGCACAGATACGCAGTATTTT
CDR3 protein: CASRLGVSTDTQYF

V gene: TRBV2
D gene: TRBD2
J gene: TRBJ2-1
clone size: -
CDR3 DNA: TGTGCCAGCAGTCTAGCGGGAGGGCATCGGAATGAGCAGTTCTTC
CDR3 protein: CASSLAGGHRNEQFF

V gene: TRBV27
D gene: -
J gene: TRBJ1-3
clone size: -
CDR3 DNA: TGTGCCAGCAGTGGGATTATAGGGGGGAGAAACACCATATATTTT
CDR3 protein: CASSGIIGGRNTIYF

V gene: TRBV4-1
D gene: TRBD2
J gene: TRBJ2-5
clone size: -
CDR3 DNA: TGCGCCAGCAGCCAATTGTTCGGGACTAATCAAGAGACCCAGTACTTC
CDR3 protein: CASSQLFGTNQETQYF

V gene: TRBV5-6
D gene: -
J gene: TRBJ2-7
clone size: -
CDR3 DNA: TGTGCCAGCAGTGGTCAACCGGGACTCCTCTCCTACGAGCAGTACTTC
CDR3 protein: CASSGQPGLLSYEQYF

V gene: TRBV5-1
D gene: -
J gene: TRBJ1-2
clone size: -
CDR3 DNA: TGCGCCAGCAGCCCCGAACAGGGTGGGGGACGTGGCTACACCTTC
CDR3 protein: CASSPEQGGGRGYTF

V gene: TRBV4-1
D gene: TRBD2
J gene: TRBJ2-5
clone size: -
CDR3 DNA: TGCGCCAGCAGCCGAACAGGCGGGGGGGGACAAGAGACCCAGTACTTC
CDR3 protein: CASSRTGGGGQETQYF

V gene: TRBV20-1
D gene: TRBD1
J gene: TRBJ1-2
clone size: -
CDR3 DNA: TGCAGTGCTAACAGGGGGGGCTACACCTTC
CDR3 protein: CSANRGGYTF

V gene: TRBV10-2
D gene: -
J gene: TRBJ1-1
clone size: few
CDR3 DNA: TGCGCCAGCGGCCTCCAGGGTTCCACTGAAGCTTTCTTT
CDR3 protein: CASGLQGSTEAFF

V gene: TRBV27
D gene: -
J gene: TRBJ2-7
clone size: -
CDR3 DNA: TGTGCCAGCAGGCGGACAGCGATGAAGGGTTCCCACGAGCAGTACTTC
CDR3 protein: CASRRTAMKGSHEQYF

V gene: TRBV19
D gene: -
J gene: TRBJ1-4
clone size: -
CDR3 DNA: TGTGCCAGTAGTATCATGGGGAATGAAAAACTGTTTTTT
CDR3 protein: CASSIMGNEKLFF

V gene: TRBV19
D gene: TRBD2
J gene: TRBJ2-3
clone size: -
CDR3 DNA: TGTGCCAGTAGGACTAGCGGGGCAACAGATACGCAGTATTTT
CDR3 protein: CASRTSGATDTQYF

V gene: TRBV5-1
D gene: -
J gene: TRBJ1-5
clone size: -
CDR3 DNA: TGCGCCAGCAGCTTGGGGAACAGGGATCAGCCCCAGCATTTT
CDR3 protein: CASSLGNRDQPQHF

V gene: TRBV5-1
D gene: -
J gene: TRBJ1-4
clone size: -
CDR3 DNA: TGCGCCAGCAGCCCCTCTCCCGAGGAAAAACTGTTTTTT
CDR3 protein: CASSPSPEEKLFF

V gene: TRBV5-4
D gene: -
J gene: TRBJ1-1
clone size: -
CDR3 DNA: TGTGCCAGCAGCCCTGCTAGGACAGTGAGCACTGAAGCTTTCTTT
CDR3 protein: CASSPARTVSTEAFF

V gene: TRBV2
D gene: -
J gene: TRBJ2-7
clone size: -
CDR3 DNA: TGTGCCAGCAGTTCCCGGAGCTACGAGCAGTACTTC
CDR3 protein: CASSSRSYEQYF

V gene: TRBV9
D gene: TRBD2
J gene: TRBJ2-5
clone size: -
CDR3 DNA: TGTGCCAGCAGCGTGAGCACCGGGACTAGCGGGAGGGTTAGCGAGCAAGAGACCCAGTACTTC
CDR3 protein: CASSVSTGTSGRVSEQETQYF

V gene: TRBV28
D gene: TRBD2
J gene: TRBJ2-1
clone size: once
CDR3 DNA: TGTGCCAGCAGGGTAGCGGGGGAGCAGTTCTTC
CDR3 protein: CASRVAGEQFF

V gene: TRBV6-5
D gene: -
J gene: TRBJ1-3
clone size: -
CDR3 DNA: TGTGCCAGCAGTTACTCGGGGCCTGGCGCTGGAAACACCATATATTTT
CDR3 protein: CASSYSGPGAGNTIYF

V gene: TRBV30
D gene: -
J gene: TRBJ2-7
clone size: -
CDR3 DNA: TGTGCCTGGAGTTTACTAGTCGACGAGCAGTACTTC
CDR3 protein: CAWSLLVDEQYF

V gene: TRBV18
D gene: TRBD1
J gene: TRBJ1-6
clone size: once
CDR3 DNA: TGTGCCAGCTCTCCTACGACGGGACAGGGTGATTCACCCCTCCACTTT
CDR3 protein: CASSPTTGQGDSPLHF

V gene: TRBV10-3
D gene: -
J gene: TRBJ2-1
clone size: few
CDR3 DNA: TGTGCCATCAGTGAAAGCCAAACCCCCAACAACAATGAGCAGTTCTTC
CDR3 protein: CAISESQTPNNNEQFF

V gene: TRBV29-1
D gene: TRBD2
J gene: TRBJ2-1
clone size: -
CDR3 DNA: TGCAGCGGTGGACAGGGGTTACCTAGCGGGAGGGGGCAGTTCTTC
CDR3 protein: CSGGQGLPSGRGQFF